The 10 T cell receptor beta chains listed next were all sequenced from one sample in a study of OX40 agonist ivuxolimab in advanced cancers. TCRdb's copy holds only in-frame clones and misses some; the assay was immunoSEQ multiplex PCR. The profile shows around 70,000 clones, around four fifths of them singletons. This specimen was CD4+ or CD8+ T cells sorted from blood, taken in a trial of the OX40 agonist ivuxolimab. The source is an adult with an advanced solid tumor such as melanoma, head and neck, liver or kidney cancer.

The chain joins TRBV4-3 to TRBJ1-2, with 7 bases aligning to TRBD1. The CDR3 sequence is 18 residues long. Trimming cost V 0 bases and J 3 bases; bases outside gene matches: 13. Germline V gene lookup returns CDR1 LGHNA and CDR2 YSLEER. CDR3 bases: TGCGCCAGCAGCCAAGACTCCTGGGCGGCAGGGACAGACTATGGCTACACCTTC. The encoded protein is CASSQDSWAAGTDYGYTF.

The chain joins TRBV7-2 to TRBJ2-7; 7 bases match TRBD1. The germline CDR1 and CDR2 sequences are SGHTA and FQGNSA. This CDR3 is built from 13 residues. With 5 bases clipped from V and 2 bases from J, the junction kept 3 bases outside the gene matches. The CDR3 here is CASSRDRPYEQYF. The CDR3 DNA reads as TGTGCCAGCAGCCGGGACAGACCCTACGAGCAGTACTTC.

The V gene is TRBV28, the J gene TRBJ1-2, with 8 positions matching TRBD1. The germline CDR1 and CDR2 sequences are MDHEN and SYDVKM. With V trimmed by 5 bases and J by 4 bases, 9 bases remained unmatched. The CDR3 runs 15 residues. CDR3 residues: CASSDSGTGSYGYTF. CDR3 bases: TGTGCCAGCAGTGACTCCGGGACAGGATCCTATGGCTACACCTTC.

The rearrangement uses TRBV28 and TRBJ1-3; D is perhaps TRBD1 (5 bases). Trimming took 6 bases from V and 0 from J, leaving 15 bases between them. The germline gives CDR1 MDHEN, CDR2 SYDVKM. This CDR3 has 16 residues. CDR3 protein: CASRGGSLNSGNTIYF. Written as DNA, the CDR3 is TGTGCCAGCAGGGGGGGATCTCTGAACTCTGGAAACACCATATATTTT.

V gene TRBV27 combines with J gene TRBJ2-2; no clear D gene. The germline V gene encodes CDR1 MNHEY and CDR2 SMNVEV (reference sequence). Trimming cost V 3 bases and J 1 base, with 6 bases left between them. The length of the CDR3 is 14 residues. CDR3 sequence: CASSFIRNTGELFF. DNA for the CDR3: TGTGCCAGCAGTTTCATCAGGAACACCGGGGAGCTGTTTTTT.

This chain links TRBV29-1 with TRBJ1-1; D is unclear. Germline V gene data show CDR1 as SQVTM and CDR2 as ANQGSEA. The V end lost 6 bases, the J end lost 1 base, and 9 bases lay between the germline ends. The CDR3 contains 12 residues. CDR3 nucleotide sequence: TGCAGCGTGATATTCGAGAACACTGAAGCTTTCTTT. Protein product: CSVIFENTEAFF. The variable domain in full, with the rest retrieved from reference TRBV29-1 and TRBJ1-1, is SAVISQKPSRDICQRGTSLTIQCQVDSQVTMMFWYRQQPGQSLTLIATANQGSEATYESGFVIDKFPISRPNLTFSTLTVSNMSPEDSSIYLCSVIFENTEAFFGQGTRLTVV.

CDR3 DNA: TGTGCCACCATCATAAAGGCTAGCGGCTACAATGAGCAGTTCTTC. The encoded protein is CATIIKASGYNEQFF. The rearrangement joins TRBV6-1 to TRBJ2-1; 7 bases agree with TRBD2. After removal of 10 bases from V and 3 bases from J, the junction contained 12 bases not matched to a gene. This CDR3 is 15 amino acids long. In germline, CDR1 is MNHNS, CDR2 SASEGT.

This chain connects TRBV6-1 to TRBJ2-7, with D maybe TRBD2 (5 bases). V lost 7 bases and J 3 bases, leaving 13 bases between the germline ends. CDR3 length: 13 amino acids. Germline assignment: CDR1 MNHNS and CDR2 SASEGT. The CDR3 nucleotides read TGTGCCAGCACCGAGAGGACTTTCTACGAGCAGTACTTC. It specifies CASTERTFYEQYF.

The chain carries TRBV7-2 and TRBJ1-3, with a weak D call TRBD1 (6 bases). In germline, CDR1 is SGHTA, CDR2 FQGNSA. The CDR3 covers 14 residues. The V end was cut by 4 bases, the J end by 3 bases, with 10 bases between. The chain's CDR3 is CASSSQGYGNTIYF. The CDR3 nucleotides are TGTGCCAGCAGCTCCCAGGGGTATGGAAACACCATATATTTT.

J is TRBJ2-3 and V is TRBV5-1; 9 bases map to TRBD2. The junction had 8 bases not matched to a gene; V was cut back by 2 bases and J by 4 bases. The CDR3 runs to 16 residues. From germline, CDR1 is SGHRS and CDR2 YFSETQ. The CDR3 DNA reads as TGCGCCAGCAGCTTCGGAGGCGGGGGGGCGGCAGATACGCAGTATTTT. It translates to CASSFGGGGAADTQYF.